The clone carrying this T cell receptor (beta chain) showed up just a few times. The authors' processing: Reference gene primer amplification gave nucleated cell count estimates. The repertoire was sequenced with immunoSEQ multiplex PCR; TCRdb's copy has only in-frame clones and lacks some. V, J and clone size were drawn from that table, and D and trimming were deduced from the DNA. The table shows more than 300,000 clones, with around 83% occurring only once. This entry is derived from a study of blood T cell repertoires in COVID-19. Across the study: Both acute and convalescent COVID-19 samples were obtained from the United States, Italy and Spain. PBMCs, B-cell-depleted T cells, or T cells provided the cDNA or gDNA that made up the material.

The CDR3 contains 14 residues. Trimming pared 6 bases from V and 0 bases from J, leaving 8 bases between. CDR1 SNHLY and CDR2 FYNNEI come from the germline V gene. The sequence derives from a woman in her forties or fifties with acute or convalescent COVID-19. Sequences were obtained from peripheral blood. The chain combines TRBV2 with TRBJ2-2; tentatively, D is TRBD1 (6 bases). The CDR3 loop is CASRRTANTGELFF. In DNA, the CDR3 is TGTGCCAGCAGGAGGACAGCGAACACCGGGGAGCTGTTTTTT.